The entry that follows covers one T cell receptor (beta chain) sequence. What this receptor recognizes is not known. No quality values exist for individual bases; no much larger clone is one base distant. To estimate absolute template abundance from read counts, synthetic TCR analog templates were spiked into each PCR. Using the immunoSEQ assay, TCRbeta CDR3 regions were amplified from genomic DNA with bias-controlled V and J gene primers. Sequencing of rearranged TCRbeta segments was done at approximately 20X coverage. On the authors' methods: Clustering was used to correct sequencing errors, and CDR3s were annotated against IMGT so that V, D and J genes could be assigned. Downstream analyses used only productive TCRbeta rearrangements and left out out-of-frame or stop-codon sequences. Clonality was calculated as one minus the Shannon entropy normalized by the log of the number of unique productive sequences. Fisher's exact test with Benjamini-Hochberg correction, at a threshold of adjusted p below 0.01, was used to find clones that differed between time points or between blood and tumor. As stored in TCRdb, this immuneACCESS dataset retains in-frame rearrangements with V and J assigned. A fraction of the clones does not appear; measured against another copy, unresolved V genes explain less than half of the discrepancy, and the remainder lacks a known reason. V and J calls and clone size are copied from that table; D and trimming were computed from the DNA. The table for this sample lists over 75,000 clones; 85% to 90% of them were counted only once. The ten largest clones represent over 13% of the sample.

The intended sense of this specimen's time point label: pretreatment peripheral blood. The cohort included about 30 patients with locally advanced or metastatic urothelial carcinoma who were treated at Memorial Sloan Kettering on a trial protocol. Peripheral blood mononuclear cells were collected pretreatment and during treatment, with between 1 and 8 total time points obtained per patient. The Qiagen DNeasy Blood extraction kit was used to purify genomic DNA from total PBMCs and from tumor samples. PBMCs were collected pretreatment and during treatment, and were isolated and stored as previously described. The germline V gene yields SGHRS for CDR1 and YFSETQ for CDR2. Trimming takes 3 bases off V and 3 bases off J; junction bases not matched to a gene: 8. The CDR3 runs 15 residues from the cysteine to the phenylalanine. Solely the CDR3 DNA is kept, with 45 bases framed from the first base. The sample is drawn from a study of PD-L1 blockade in urothelial cancer (dated by TCRdb to about 2017). Concerning the study at large: All patients started therapy around 2014 and received atezolizumab 1,200 mg intravenously every 3 weeks. The study, an exploratory multi-omic analysis, examined somatic, immune and clinical correlates of response to PD-L1 blockade with atezolizumab in urothelial cancer. Pretreatment tumor samples, along with matched peripheral blood collected serially before and after atezolizumab treatment, underwent TCR sequencing. An ECOG performance status of 0 or 1 was recorded for the patients, and 0 to 3 prior chemotherapy regimens had been received by the patients. Durable clinical benefit was defined as progression-free survival longer than 6 months, and TCR features were also tested against progression-free and overall survival. Pretreatment blood TCR-seq was available for under 35 patients, at least one posttreatment blood collection was obtained for around 25 patients, and tumor TCR-seq was available for around 25 patients. In the same patients, whole exome sequencing and RNA sequencing of pretreatment tumors were performed in addition to TCR sequencing. About 90% of the roughly 29 patients were identified as males with urothelial cancer of bladder origin, and a prior smoking history was reported by 18 of 29 patients. Durable clinical benefit was achieved by nine patients and was not achieved by 20 patients. Blood samples were analyzed at 3 weeks after treatment start (second dose) and at 6 weeks after treatment start. A median of about 150,000 T cells and some 82,000 unique TCRs was obtained from blood samples, and a median clonality of around 0.072 was observed.

Findings and caveats that apply to the study as a whole: Because the sample size was small (n of about 27) and many of the analyses were exploratory, the results are meant to be hypothesis-generating. Among patients with durable benefit, tumor-associated TCR clones showed greater expansion in peripheral blood 3 weeks after treatment started (n ≈ 24, p = 0.022). A pretreatment peripheral blood TCR clonality below the median was linked to improved progression-free and overall survival.

The TCR sequence derives from a man in his 60s with urothelial cancer. Here the chain combines TRBV5-1 and TRBJ2-7, and TRBD2 matches 8 of the central bases. Sequenced here: PBMCs, sampled around atezolizumab (anti-PD-L1) treatment. CDR3 sequence: CASSSQTSVNYEQYF. The nucleotide sequence reads as follows: TGCGCCAGCAGCTCCCAGACTAGCGTAAACTACGAGCAGTACTTC.